This T cell receptor beta chain was sequenced for a study of blood T cell repertoires in COVID-19 (dated by TCRdb to 2020 to 2021). Background on the whole study: The collaborator samples originated in the United States, Italy and Spain and spanned the acute and convalescent phases of COVID-19. The material from the prospective study consisted of cDNA or gDNA derived from T cells, B-cell-depleted T cells, or PBMCs. Deeply sampled blood TCRbeta repertoires from subjects exposed to, actively infected with, or recovered from COVID-19 were included in the dataset. A freely available public database, intended as a resource for researchers studying the immune response to SARS-CoV-2, is where the repertoires were released. The samples were drawn from the first 160 participants of the ongoing ImmuneRACE study and from 1,254 subjects provided by 6 global collaborators. A de-identified subject ID, COVID-19 status, age in years and sex were almost always included in the sample metadata. HLA class I and class II types, where available, came from metadata supplied by the sample provider rather than from assay-based typing.

What the work shows at the level of the full study, not this receptor alone: How much clinical and demographic metadata was included differed by source and by participant, and the metadata was provided uncurated.

TCRbeta CDR3 regions were amplified from genomic DNA by means of the immunoSEQ Assay, a bias-controlled multiplex PCR. As for the original processing: Nucleated cell counts per sample were estimated from amplification of reference gene primers within the assay. Sequence reads were collapsed and filtered to measure the absolute abundance of every unique TCRbeta CDR3 rearrangement. Productive Simpson clonality was computed per sample as the square root of Simpson's diversity index over productive rearrangements. TCRdb retrieved this table from immuneACCESS and kept in-frame rearrangements only. Not all clones are present; in checked studies, unresolved V genes account for under half, and no reason is known for the remainder. V and J calls and clone size are those listed in that table; D and trimming were worked out from the DNA. The sample profile shows more than 45,000 clones; 86% of them were found once. The ten biggest clones cover 2.5% to 3% of the sample.

Points on this clone: Its antigen specificity is not known. Base qualities are not at hand, and no much larger clone is one base apart.

Spanning cysteine to phenylalanine, the CDR3 consists of 15 amino acids. The CDR3 DNA has 45 bases and is translated from base 1. V ends up 7 bases short and J 7 bases short, with an unmatched junction base count of 8. Per the germline V gene (reference sequence), LNHDA is the CDR1 and SQIVND is the CDR2. Each collaborating institution followed its own protocols to collect whole blood in K2EDTA tubes. For TCRbeta analysis, collaborator samples were shipped as frozen whole blood, as isolated PBMCs, or as DNA extracted from either sample type. The chain joins TRBV19 to TRBJ2-2, and 11 junctional nucleotides match TRBD1. Sequencing was done on a sample of peripheral blood. The sequence was obtained from a woman older than 75 with acute or convalescent COVID-19. The sequenced DNA is TGTGCCAGTATCTCGGACAGGGGGCATCACGGGGAGCTGTTTTTT. It is translated as CASISDRGHHGELFF.